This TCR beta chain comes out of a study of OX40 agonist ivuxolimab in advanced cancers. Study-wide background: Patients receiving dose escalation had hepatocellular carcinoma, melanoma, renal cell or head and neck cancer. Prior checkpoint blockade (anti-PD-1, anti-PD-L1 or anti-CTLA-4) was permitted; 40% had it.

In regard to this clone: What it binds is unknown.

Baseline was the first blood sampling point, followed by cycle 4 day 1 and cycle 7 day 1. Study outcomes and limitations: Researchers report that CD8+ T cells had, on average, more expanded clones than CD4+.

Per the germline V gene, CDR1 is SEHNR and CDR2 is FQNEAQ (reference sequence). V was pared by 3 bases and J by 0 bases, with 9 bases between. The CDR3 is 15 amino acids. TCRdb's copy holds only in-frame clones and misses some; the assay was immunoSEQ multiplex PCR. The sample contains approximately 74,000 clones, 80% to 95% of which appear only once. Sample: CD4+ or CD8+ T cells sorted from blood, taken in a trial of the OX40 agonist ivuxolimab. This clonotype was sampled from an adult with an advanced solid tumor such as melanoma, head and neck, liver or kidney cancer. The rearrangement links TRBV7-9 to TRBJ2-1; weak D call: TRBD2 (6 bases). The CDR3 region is CASSLSGVSYNEQFF. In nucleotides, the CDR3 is TGTGCCAGCAGCTTGTCGGGGGTCTCCTACAATGAGCAGTTCTTC.